This is a list of T cell receptor beta chains from one sample in a study of T cells after yellow fever vaccination. Using its own MiXCR run on the 5' RACE reads, TCRdb lists one record per CDR3 protein. The table has 250,000 to 350,000 distinct CDR3 sequences, 6.8% seen once. Sequencing was performed on PBMCs, taken roughly 45 days after the first yellow fever vaccination. These receptors came from a man between 18 and 29 years old who received the YFV17D yellow fever vaccine. Both conserved end residues are part of each CDR3. A D gene is named only where the DNA matches it firmly. Clone sizes are given selectively: once, few, many, or a class where the clone is expanded.

D gene	V gene	J gene	clone size	CDR3 protein	CDR3 DNA
-	TRBV11-2	TRBJ1-4	few	CASSLDPVVAGIGEKLFF	TGTGCCAGCAGCTTAGATCCCGTCGTGGCGGGGATAGGAGAAAAACTGTTTTTT
-	TRBV20-1	TRBJ2-5	few	CSARDLLLWETQYF	TGCAGTGCTAGAGATTTACTCCTTTGGGAGACCCAGTACTTC
TRBD1	TRBV18	TRBJ2-2	once	CASETGGATGELFF	TGTGCCAGCGAGACAGGGGGCGCAACCGGGGAGCTGTTTTTT
-	TRBV20-1	TRBJ2-1	-	CSARGPLNEQFF	TGCAGTGCTAGGGGCCCCTTAAATGAGCAGTTCTTC
TRBD1	TRBV12-3/TRBV12-4	TRBJ1-5	many	CASRIGQGANQPQHF	TGTGCCAGCAGGATAGGACAGGGCGCCAATCAGCCCCAGCATTTT
TRBD1	TRBV12-3/TRBV12-4	TRBJ1-6	-	CASSFTGDNSPLHF	TGTGCCAGCAGTTTTACAGGGGACAATTCACCCCTCCACTTT
-	TRBV7-8	TRBJ1-5	-	CASQQGEGNQPQHF	TGTGCCAGTCAACAGGGCGAGGGGAATCAGCCCCAGCATTTT
TRBD1	TRBV27	TRBJ2-3	many	CASSSPGGSTDTQYF	TGTGCCAGCAGTTCTCCAGGGGGAAGCACAGATACGCAGTATTTT
-	TRBV6-1	TRBJ2-2	-	CASTPWQGNTGELFF	TGTGCCAGCACCCCCTGGCAGGGGAACACCGGGGAGCTGTTTTTT
-	TRBV9	TRBJ2-3	-	CASSTGPLEADTQYF	TGTGCCAGCAGCACCGGACCACTAGAGGCAGATACGCAGTATTTT
TRBD1	TRBV4-3	TRBJ1-1	many	CASSPGQGNTEAFF	TGCGCCAGCAGCCCGGGACAGGGGAACACTGAAGCTTTCTTT
-	TRBV9	TRBJ2-5	few	CASSVSGEETQYF	TGTGCCAGCAGCGTATCCGGGGAGGAGACCCAGTACTTC
-	TRBV6-6	TRBJ2-7	-	CASSYSHWDEQYF	TGTGCCAGCAGTTACAGTCATTGGGACGAGCAGTACTTC
TRBD1	TRBV20-1	TRBJ1-2	few	CSADLTGMRSGYTF	TGCAGCGCAGACTTGACAGGGATGAGAAGTGGCTACACCTTC
-	TRBV5-1	TRBJ2-1	-	CASSLAATNEQFF	TGCGCCAGCAGCTTGGCAGCAACCAATGAGCAGTTCTTC
TRBD2	TRBV6-2/TRBV6-3	TRBJ2-3	few	CASSPGLADLDTQYF	TGTGCCAGCTCACCGGGACTAGCGGACTTGGATACGCAGTATTTT
TRBD2	TRBV5-4	TRBJ2-1	-	CASSVKAGANEQFF	TGTGCCAGCAGCGTCAAAGCGGGGGCCAATGAGCAGTTCTTC
-	TRBV12-3/TRBV12-4	TRBJ2-7	few	CASSLASPLGLQYF	TGTGCCAGCAGTTTAGCGTCCCCCCTCGGGTTACAGTACTTC
TRBD2	TRBV4-3	TRBJ2-3	many	CASSQEGVGGTDTQYF	TGCGCCAGCAGCCAAGAAGGAGTCGGGGGGACAGATACGCAGTATTTT
-	TRBV7-2	TRBJ1-5	-	CASSFFGSNQPQHF	TGTGCCAGCAGCTTCTTCGGTAGCAATCAGCCCCAGCATTTT
TRBD2	TRBV4-3	TRBJ2-1	-	CASSQERTSGDHEQFF	TGCGCCAGCAGCCAAGAACGAACTAGCGGGGACCATGAGCAGTTCTTC
-	TRBV4-3	TRBJ2-6	-	CASSQDFAVEGLGGANVLTF	TGCGCCAGCAGCCAAGATTTTGCTGTAGAGGGGCTCGGTGGGGCCAACGTCCTGACTTTC
-	TRBV5-5	TRBJ1-5	many	CASSLAGGGNQPQHF	TGTGCCAGCAGCTTGGCGGGGGGGGGCAATCAGCCCCAGCATTTT
TRBD2	TRBV4-3	TRBJ2-3	once	CAGSHVDRRGASTDTQYF	TGCGCCGGCAGCCACGTCGATCGGCGGGGGGCCAGCACAGATACGCAGTATTTT
-	TRBV29-1	TRBJ1-1	many	CSVGRQNTEAFF	TGCAGCGTTGGGAGACAGAACACTGAAGCTTTCTTT
-	TRBV7-2	TRBJ2-5	-	CASTRGGGVETQYF	TGTGCCAGCACCCGAGGGGGAGGTGTGGAGACCCAGTACTTC
-	TRBV5-1	TRBJ1-2	-	CASSLVQFTGSGYTF	TGCGCCAGCAGCTTGGTTCAATTTACAGGTTCCGGCTACACCTTC
-	TRBV3-1	TRBJ1-1	many	CASSQEAGGEAFF	TGTGCCAGCAGCCAAGAAGCGGGCGGTGAAGCTTTCTTT
TRBD1	TRBV6-2/TRBV6-3	TRBJ2-1	few	CASRLSGTGSGEQFF	TGTGCCAGCAGGCTTTCCGGGACAGGGTCCGGTGAGCAGTTCTTC
-	TRBV4-1	TRBJ1-1	many	CASSQDNTEAFF	TGCGCCAGCAGCCAAGATAACACTGAAGCTTTCTTT
TRBD1	TRBV20-1	TRBJ1-2	few	CTALNTMTGTGYTF	TGCACCGCCCTCAATACGATGACAGGGACTGGCTACACCTTC
-	TRBV7-2	TRBJ1-2	many	CASSLARRDGGYTF	TGTGCCAGCAGCTTAGCGCGCAGAGATGGTGGCTACACCTTC
TRBD2	TRBV5-5	TRBJ2-7	few	CASSLLGGTSFSYEQYF	TGTGCCAGCAGCTTGTTGGGCGGGACTAGCTTTTCCTACGAGCAGTACTTC
-	TRBV20-1	TRBJ1-2	many	CSAPPGAYGYTF	TGCAGTGCCCCCCCAGGGGCCTATGGCTACACCTTC
-	TRBV20-1	TRBJ1-6	-	CSARDPRALHF	TGCAGTGCTAGAGACCCGCGTGCCCTCCACTTT
TRBD2	TRBV12-3/TRBV12-4	TRBJ2-1	-	CASSLQLAVRPDEQFF	TGTGCCAGCAGTCTACAACTAGCGGTGAGACCCGATGAGCAGTTCTTC
TRBD1	TRBV12-3/TRBV12-4	TRBJ1-2	many	CASSPQGARGYTF	TGTGCCAGCAGCCCACAGGGGGCGCGTGGCTACACCTTC
-	TRBV9	TRBJ2-5	many	CASSVAVRGGRETQYF	TGTGCCAGCAGCGTAGCCGTCAGGGGAGGTCGGGAGACCCAGTACTTC
-	TRBV7-2	TRBJ2-5	many	CASSSGTDQETQYF	TGTGCCAGCAGCTCCGGGACGGACCAAGAGACCCAGTACTTC
-	TRBV9	TRBJ1-1	-	CASSSSYDREAFF	TGTGCCAGCAGCTCTTCCTATGACAGGGAAGCTTTCTTT
TRBD1	TRBV4-2	TRBJ1-4	-	CASSPDRRGEKLFF	TGTGCCAGCAGCCCGGACAGGAGAGGGGAAAAACTGTTTTTT
-	TRBV5-5	TRBJ1-1	few	CASSLIGTTGAQVF	TGTGCCAGCAGCTTAATCGGGACGACCGGGGCTCAGGTCTTT
-	TRBV4-1	TRBJ1-5	many	CASSQASGAVQPQHF	TGCGCCAGCAGCCAAGCTTCCGGGGCGGTTCAGCCCCAGCATTTT
-	TRBV6-5	TRBJ1-2	few	CVSWGANGYTF	TGTGTCTCGTGGGGGGCAAATGGCTACACCTTC
-	TRBV7-2	TRBJ2-5	-	CASSADELQETQYF	TGTGCCAGCAGCGCTGACGAACTCCAAGAGACCCAGTACTTC
-	TRBV9	TRBJ2-5	-	CASSVDPVETQYF	TGTGCCAGCAGCGTCGACCCGGTAGAGACCCAGTACTTC
-	TRBV7-2	TRBJ2-5	many	CASTPLSRGETQYF	TGTGCCAGCACCCCCTTGAGTAGGGGGGAGACCCAGTACTTC
TRBD1	TRBV27	TRBJ2-7	-	CASSHPGQGAREQYF	TGTGCCAGCAGTCATCCGGGACAGGGGGCGCGAGAGCAGTACTTC
TRBD2	TRBV7-9	TRBJ2-3	many	CASSWGLAGGTDTQYF	TGTGCCAGCAGCTGGGGACTAGCGGGGGGTACAGATACGCAGTATTTT
-	TRBV12-3/TRBV12-4	TRBJ1-1	few	CASSLDWGTEAFF	TGTGCCAGCAGTTTAGATTGGGGCACTGAAGCTTTCTTT
TRBD1	TRBV5-1	TRBJ1-2	few	CASSLAGTEVYGYTF	TGCGCCAGCAGCTTGGCTGGGACAGAGGTCTATGGCTACACCTTC
-	TRBV7-9	TRBJ2-2	-	CARSPGGLNTGELFF	TGTGCCAGGAGCCCCGGGGGCCTGAACACCGGGGAGCTGTTTTTT
TRBD1	TRBV7-2	TRBJ2-7	few	CASSLGQGNEQYF	TGTGCCAGCAGCTTAGGACAGGGGAACGAGCAGTACTTC